This T cell receptor (beta chain) emerged from a study of T cells in Graves' hyperthyroidism and ophthalmopathy (dated by TCRdb to about 2019). Regarding the complete study: Peripheral blood was sampled at the time of initial diagnosis, prior to any treatment. To identify TCR V-J signatures that set the groups apart, the researchers used a discovery cohort of more than 95 patients, made up of fewer than 50 with Graves' ophthalmopathy and 55 to 65 with stable Graves' hyperthyroidism. Prospective prediction of ophthalmopathy was tested in an independent validation cohort consisting of 18 hyperthyroidism patients and over 15 patients who later progressed to ophthalmopathy. The approximately 100 discovery patients were divided at random into training and test sets in a 7:3 ratio. Thyroid tissue and blood T-cell repertoires from roughly six Graves' hyperthyroidism patients were also compared in the study. After blood sampling, hyperthyroidism patients were treated with methimazole at a starting dose of 30 mg daily, and ophthalmopathy patients were treated with high-dose intravenous methylprednisolone. The paper describes TCR Vbeta CDR3 sequencing of about 140 peripheral blood samples, made up of 43 ophthalmopathy patients, around 78 hyperthyroidism patients and about 17 progressor patients. The paper's findings and limits, for the study overall: In cross-validation, a model built on a 13 V-J signature told ophthalmopathy apart from stable hyperthyroidism with approximately 90% sensitivity and roughly 83% specificity, and in testing the same model reached 80%/75%. In validation, the model predicted progression to ophthalmopathy a median of approximately 6.6 months before onset, with 70% to 71% sensitivity and roughly 73% specificity. No statistical method was used to fix the sample size in advance, and group allocation was not hidden from the investigators. Blood samples also contained most of the expanded thyroid clonotypes (frequency above 0.001), which suggests that blood repertoires may reflect thyroid immune responses.

This clonotype came up a few times. Its antigen is currently not known. One junction end does not reproduce the germline sequence, and a read error may be involved. Moderately to severely active disease, a Clinical Activity Score of at least 3, a NOSPECS grade of at least 4, and a duration under 3 months were present in ophthalmopathy patients. Any patient with an uncontrolled infection, another autoimmune disease, pregnancy or lactation was excluded. Clinical symptoms, serum thyroxine and TRAb, thyroid ultrasound, and orbital computed tomography formed the basis for the diagnoses. Ficoll-Paque density gradient centrifugation was used to isolate PBMCs from 8 to 10 ml of fresh peripheral blood. Trizol reagent was used to extract total RNA, and RNA quality was then checked on an Agilent 2100 Bioanalyzer. The TCR beta CDR3 regions were amplified from the RNA transcripts. The first round of RT-PCR for the TCR CDR3 was performed with the HTBI primer set and the Qiagen OneStep RT-PCR kit. Libraries were constructed in a second round of multiplex PCR, after which size selection and purification were performed. The libraries were sequenced on an Illumina HiSeq2000 using paired-end 100 bp reads. The paper's processing steps were these. SOAPnuke was used to process the raw data, with reads discarded if the reads contained adapters or uncalled bases, had a mean Phred below 15, or lacked an exact constant-primer or identifier match. COPE v1.2.5 was used to merge high-quality paired reads, and clonotypes were defined as unique nucleotide sequences. MiTCR v1.1 was used to align the clonotypes against IMGT TRBV, TRBD and TRBJ reference segments. Only V-J combinations with frequency above 0.0001, covering 99% to 99.2% of repertoires, were analysed. The TCS score was defined as the ratio of F50 (clonal expansion) to E x V (chaos), calculated using BLOSUM62-based TCRdist between CDR3 peptides within each V-J. Welch's t-statistics and random forest reduced 500 to 550 V-J features to under 15, which were used in a naive Bayes classifier (R e1071). TCRdb reworked the public reads: Q25 trimming with fastp, MiXCR clone assembly, productive beta chains retained. Every distinct CDR3 protein forms one entry, paired with its most common genes and DNA. The V and J calls were not made by the authors but by TCRdb's processing. The sample records a few hundred thousand distinct CDR3 sequences, over 15% of which are singletons. Roughly 15% of the sample rests with the top ten.

Inclusive of the bounding cysteine and phenylalanine, the CDR3 is 14 residues long. Of all the DNA, just the CDR3 is kept, 42 bases in frame from base 1. Based on the germline V gene (reference sequence), the CDR1 and CDR2 sequences are DFQATT and SNEGSKA. The V gene is TRBV20-1 and the J gene is TRBJ2-5; D gene: possibly TRBD2, on 5 matching bases. The sample comprised blood. This sequence was found in a woman between 18 and 30 years old with Graves' ophthalmopathy. The DNA sequence is as follows: TGCAGTGCTGGAGACTATCTCGGGGAAGAGACCCAGTACTTC. The translation is CSAGDYLGEETQYF.